This T cell receptor (beta chain) comes out of a study of cytomegalovirus exposure and HLA in healthy donors. Notes on the study in general: Later analysis suggested most CMV-associated TCR beta chains were HLA-restricted.

Regarding this clone: Its antigen remains unknown.

Germline V gives CDR1 MNHEY, CDR2 SMNVEV (reference sequence). With 3 bases removed from V and 7 bases from J, the gap between germline ends came to 15 bases. The CDR3 totals 14 residues. The PCR employed 60 Vbeta primers together with 13 Jbeta primers. Data came from immunoSEQ multiplex PCR; TCRdb stores just in-frame clones and leaves some out. The data show 150,000 to 200,000 clones, with 70% to 80% seen just once and 1.4% to 1.5% held by the top ten. This TCR came from a woman aged 25 to 39 in good health and CMV-seropositive. Sequenced input: PBMCs. The rearrangement links TRBV27 to TRBJ1-2; possible D gene TRBD1, 6 bases. DNA of the CDR3: TGTGCCAGCAGTTTCTCCGGGACAACGGGTGGCTACACCTTC. This codes for CASSFSGTTGGYTF.